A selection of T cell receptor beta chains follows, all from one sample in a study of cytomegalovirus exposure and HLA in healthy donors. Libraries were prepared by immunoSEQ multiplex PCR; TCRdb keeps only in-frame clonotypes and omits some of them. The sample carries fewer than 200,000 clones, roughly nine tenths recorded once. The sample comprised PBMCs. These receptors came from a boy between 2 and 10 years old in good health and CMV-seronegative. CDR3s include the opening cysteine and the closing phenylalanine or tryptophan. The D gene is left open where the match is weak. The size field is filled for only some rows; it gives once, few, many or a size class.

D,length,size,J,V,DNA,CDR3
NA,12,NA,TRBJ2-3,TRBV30,TGTGCCTTCCTCCGGGACACAGATACGCAGTATTTT,CAFLRDTDTQYF
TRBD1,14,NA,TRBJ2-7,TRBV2,TGTGCCAGCAGTGCCTGGGACAGGGCCTACGAGCAGTACTTC,CASSAWDRAYEQYF
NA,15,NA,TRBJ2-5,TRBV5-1,TGCGCCAGCAGCTTGCAGGGGCCTAAGCAAGAGACCCAGTACTTC,CASSLQGPKQETQYF
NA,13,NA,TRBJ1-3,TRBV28,TGTGCCAGCCCAAGCAACTCTGGAAACACCATATATTTT,CASPSNSGNTIYF
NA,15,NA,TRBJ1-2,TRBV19,TGTGCCAGTAGTTCCACCGAAGTGTGGTCGGGGGGCTACACCTTC,CASSSTEVWSGGYTF
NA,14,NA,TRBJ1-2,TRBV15,TGTGCCACCAGCAGATCAGATAGGGGTCATGGCTACACCTTC,CATSRSDRGHGYTF
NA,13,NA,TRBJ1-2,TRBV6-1,TGTGCCAGCAGTGATGTCGCAGGTCGGCTATACACCTTC,CASSDVAGRLYTF
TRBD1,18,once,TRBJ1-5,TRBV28,TGTGCCAGCAGTTTAGTTGGGACAGCAGGAAATAGCAATCAGCCCCAGCATTTT,CASSLVGTAGNSNQPQHF
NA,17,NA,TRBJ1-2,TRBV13,TGTGCCAGCAGCTTAGGCCCGACGACAGGCGAACCCTATGGCTACACCTTC,CASSLGPTTGEPYGYTF
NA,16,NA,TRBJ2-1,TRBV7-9,TGTGCCAGCAGCTTAAGCTCAGGGGAGGGCTACAATGAGCAGTTCTTC,CASSLSSGEGYNEQFF
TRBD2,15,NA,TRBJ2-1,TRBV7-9,TGTGCCAGCAGCTTGACTAGCGGGGTGGCCAATGAGCAGTTCTTC,CASSLTSGVANEQFF
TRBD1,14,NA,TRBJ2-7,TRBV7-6,TGTGCCAGCAGCAAGGACAGGGTAACCTACGAGCAGTACTTC,CASSKDRVTYEQYF
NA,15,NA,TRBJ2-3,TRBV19,TGTGCCAGTAGTTGGAGGACCCAGAGCACAGATACGCAGTATTTT,CASSWRTQSTDTQYF
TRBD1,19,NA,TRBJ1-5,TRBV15,TGTGCCACCAGCAGCCTGGAAGGACAGGGCGTCGTTAGCAATCAGCCCCAGCATTTT,CATSSLEGQGVVSNQPQHF
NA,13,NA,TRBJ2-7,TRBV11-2,TGTGCCAGCAGCCCACCCAGGTCCTTCGAGCAGTACTTC,CASSPPRSFEQYF
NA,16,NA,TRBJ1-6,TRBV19,TGTGCCAGTACCCCCACTGCGAGCTCCTATAATTCACCCCTCCACTTT,CASTPTASSYNSPLHF
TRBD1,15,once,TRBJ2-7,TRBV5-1,TGCGCCAGCAGCTTGACCGACAGGGGGCTTCGCGAGCAGTACTTC,CASSLTDRGLREQYF
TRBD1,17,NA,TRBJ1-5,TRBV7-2,TGTGCCAGCAGCTCACGGACAGGGATGCTGAGCAATCAGCCCCAGCATTTT,CASSSRTGMLSNQPQHF
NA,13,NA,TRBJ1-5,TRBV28,TGTGCCAGCAGTACAGGGCCCAATCAGCCCCAGCATTTT,CASSTGPNQPQHF
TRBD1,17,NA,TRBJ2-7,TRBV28,TGTGCCAGCAGACCTACCGACAGGGCCTCGACTACCTACGAGCAGTACTTC,CASRPTDRASTTYEQYF
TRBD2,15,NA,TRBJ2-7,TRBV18,TGTGCCAGCTCGCAACGACTAGCGGGAGTCTACGAGCAGTACTTC,CASSQRLAGVYEQYF
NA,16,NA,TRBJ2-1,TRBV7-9,TGTGCCAGCAACTCGATCGGGAGTCTCTCCTACAATGAGCAGTTCTTC,CASNSIGSLSYNEQFF
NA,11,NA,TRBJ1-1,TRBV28,TGTGCCAGCAGTGCAGGGGTAGGAGCTTTCTTT,CASSAGVGAFF
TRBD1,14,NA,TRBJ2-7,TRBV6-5,TGTGCCAGCAGCCCTATAAGGACAGGGCACGAGCAGTACTTC,CASSPIRTGHEQYF
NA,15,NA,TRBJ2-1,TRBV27,TGTGCCAGCAGCCCGTTCCGGGGCTCCTACAATGAGCAGTTCTTC,CASSPFRGSYNEQFF
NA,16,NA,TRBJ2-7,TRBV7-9,TGTGCCAGCAGCACCGACGTGAGGGGGTGGATCTACGAGCAGTACTTC,CASSTDVRGWIYEQYF
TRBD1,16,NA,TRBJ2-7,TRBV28,TGTGCCAGCAGTTTATTAGGGACAGGGGGATCCTACGAGCAGTACTTC,CASSLLGTGGSYEQYF
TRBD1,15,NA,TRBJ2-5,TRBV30,TGTGCCTGGAGTCTCACTGACAGGGGGCTTGAGACCCAGTACTTC,CAWSLTDRGLETQYF
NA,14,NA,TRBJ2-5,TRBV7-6,TGTGCCAGCAGCTTAACAGGCAGACAAGAGACCCAGTACTTC,CASSLTGRQETQYF
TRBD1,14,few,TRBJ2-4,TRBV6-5,TGTGCCAGCAGGTTGGGACAGACACAAAACATTCAGTACTTC,CASRLGQTQNIQYF
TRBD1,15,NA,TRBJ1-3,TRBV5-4,TGTGCCAGCAGCTTAGGGGCGGGACAGGGAGACACCATATATTTT,CASSLGAGQGDTIYF
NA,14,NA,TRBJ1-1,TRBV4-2,TGTGCCAGCAGCCAAGAGGCAGGGGCCACTGAAGCTTTCTTT,CASSQEAGATEAFF
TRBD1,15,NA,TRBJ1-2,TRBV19,TGTGCCAGTATTCATAGGACAGGACTTAACTATGGCTACACCTTC,CASIHRTGLNYGYTF
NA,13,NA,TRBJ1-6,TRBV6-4,TGTGCCAGCAGTGAAGATCGAGTTTCACCCCTCCACTTT,CASSEDRVSPLHF
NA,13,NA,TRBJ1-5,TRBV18,TGTGCCAGCTCAAGGTCAGGGGAACAGCCCCAGCATTTT,CASSRSGEQPQHF
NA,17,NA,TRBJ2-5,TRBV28,TGTGCCAGCAGTTCTCGAGTTTTACGGAGGATAGAGGAGACCCAGTACTTC,CASSSRVLRRIEETQYF
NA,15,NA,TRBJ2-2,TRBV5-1,TGCGCCAGCAGCTTGCAGGGGTCCAACACCGGGGAGCTGTTTTTT,CASSLQGSNTGELFF
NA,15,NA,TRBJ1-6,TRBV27,TGTGCCAGCAGTTTAGTCAGGGGACGGGACTCACCCCTCCACTTT,CASSLVRGRDSPLHF
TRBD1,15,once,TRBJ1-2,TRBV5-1,TGCGCCAGCAGCTTGAGGGACAGGGACCTTTATGGCTACACCTTC,CASSLRDRDLYGYTF
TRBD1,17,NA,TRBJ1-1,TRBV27,TGTGCCAGCAGTTTAGGGTGGACAGGGGGCTCAAGGACTGAAGCTTTCTTT,CASSLGWTGGSRTEAFF
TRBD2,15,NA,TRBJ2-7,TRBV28,TGTGCCAGCAGTCCCCCAGCGGGAGGGCCTTACGAGCAGTACTTC,CASSPPAGGPYEQYF
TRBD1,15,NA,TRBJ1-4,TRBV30,TGTGCCTGGAGTGGAACTAAGGGGGCGGATGAAAAACTGTTTTTT,CAWSGTKGADEKLFF
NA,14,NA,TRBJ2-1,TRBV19,TGTGCCAGTAGATCTTTGGGGAGTAGAAATGAGCAGTTCTTC,CASRSLGSRNEQFF
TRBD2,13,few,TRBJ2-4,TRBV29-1,TGCAGCGTTGCGGGGAGGGCTAGACACATTCAGTACTTC,CSVAGRARHIQYF
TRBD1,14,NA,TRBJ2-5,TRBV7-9,TGTGCCAGCAGCTTGGGCCAGGGGGCTGAGACCCAGTACTTC,CASSLGQGAETQYF
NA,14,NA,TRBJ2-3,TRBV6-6,TGTGCCAGCAGTCCCAGGGGAAGGGGAGATACGCAGTATTTT,CASSPRGRGDTQYF
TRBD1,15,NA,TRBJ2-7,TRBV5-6,TGTGCCAGCAGCCTAGGGACAGGGGAATTCCACGAGCAGTACTTC,CASSLGTGEFHEQYF
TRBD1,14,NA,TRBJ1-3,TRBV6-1,TGTGCCACAATGGCCCTGACAGGGATGAACACCATATATTTT,CATMALTGMNTIYF
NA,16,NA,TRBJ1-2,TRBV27,TGTGCCAGCAGTTTAAGAGGCAGCGCTACTATCTATGGCTACACCTTC,CASSLRGSATIYGYTF
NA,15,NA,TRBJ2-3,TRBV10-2,TGCGCCAGCAGCGGAGGACTTCGAAGCACAGATACGCAGTATTTT,CASSGGLRSTDTQYF
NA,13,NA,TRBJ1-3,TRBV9,TGTGCCAGCAGCGCCTCCCCGGGAAACACCATATATTTT,CASSASPGNTIYF
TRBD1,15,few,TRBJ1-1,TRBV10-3,TGTGCCATCAGTGGTCAGACAGGGTCGTTGGTAGAAGCTTTCTTT,CAISGQTGSLVEAFF
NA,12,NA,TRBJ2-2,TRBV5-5,TGTGCCAGCAGCTTGGTAGCGGGGGAGCTGTTTTTT,CASSLVAGELFF
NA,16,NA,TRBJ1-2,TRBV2,TGTGCCAGCAGTGAAGCGCTTGGCAGACTTAACTATGGCTACACCTTC,CASSEALGRLNYGYTF
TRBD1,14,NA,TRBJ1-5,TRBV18,TGTGCCAGCACAACAGGGGATGGCAATCAGCCCCAGCATTTT,CASTTGDGNQPQHF